This T cell receptor (beta chain) emerged from a study of blood T cell repertoires in COVID-19. The assay was immunoSEQ multiplex PCR, and TCRdb's table has in-frame clones only and misses some. This sample has roughly 69,000 clones, with approximately 80% found just once. The source of this sequence is a woman between 45 and 60 years old with acute or convalescent COVID-19. Sequenced material: peripheral blood.

For the CDR3, the DNA is TGCGCCAGCAGCCAGACAGGGAGCAATGAAAAACTGTTTTTT. Its protein is CASSQTGSNEKLFF. This chain uses TRBV5-1 with TRBJ1-4; 7 nucleotides align to TRBD1. The CDR3 contains 14 residues. The trim removed 4 bases at V and 5 bases at J, leaving 5 bases unmatched. CDR1 is SGHRS, CDR2 YFSETQ, per germline.